These T cell receptor beta chains were read from a single sample in a study of blood T cell repertoires in COVID-19. Here immunoSEQ multiplex PCR was the method, and the copy in TCRdb shows in-frame clones only, minus some. The profile covers under 300,000 clones, with roughly 90% appearing a single time and 2.3% taken by the ten largest. Material: PBMCs or T cells enriched from blood (not recorded which). These receptors all stem from a woman in her 40s with acute COVID-19. CDR3s include the opening cysteine and the closing phenylalanine or tryptophan. D genes are given only for firm matches. Clone size is given for some rows only: seen once, a few or many times, or a class if the clone is expanded.

>TRBV4-3|TRBJ2-1|NA|NA
CASSQGDGSSYNEQFF
TGCGCCAGCAGCCAGGGGGACGGGAGCTCCTACAATGAGCAGTTCTTC
>TRBV19|TRBJ2-3|NA|TRBD1
CASSHLDRDTDTQYF
TGTGCCAGTAGTCACCTGGACAGGGACACAGATACGCAGTATTTT
>TRBV2|TRBJ2-4|once|NA
CASSGAPVAKNIQYF
TGTGCCAGCAGCGGAGCGCCAGTAGCCAAAAACATTCAGTACTTC
>TRBV3-1/TRBV3-2|TRBJ1-5|NA|NA
CASSLSSNQPQHF
TGTGCCAGCAGCCTCAGTAGCAATCAGCCCCAGCATTTT
>TRBV27|TRBJ2-7|NA|NA
CASSKQGYEQYF
TGTGCCAGCAGTAAACAGGGCTACGAGCAGTACTTC
>TRBV7-2|TRBJ2-3|NA|TRBD2
CASSVMAGEADTQYF
TGTGCCAGCAGCGTTATGGCGGGGGAAGCAGATACGCAGTATTTT
>TRBV6-2/TRBV6-3|TRBJ2-5|NA|NA
CASSYWRGETQYF
TGTGCCAGCAGTTACTGGAGGGGAGAGACCCAGTACTTC
>TRBV6-5|TRBJ1-6|NA|NA
CASSKRTDLNSPLHF
TGTGCCAGCAGCAAAAGGACTGACCTTAATTCACCCCTCCACTTT
>TRBV6-5|TRBJ1-2|NA|TRBD1
CASRTGTGSGYGYTF
TGTGCCAGCAGGACCGGGACAGGGAGTGGCTATGGCTACACCTTC
>TRBV23-1|TRBJ1-2|NA|NA
CASSQYGQGSNYGYTF
TGCGCCAGCAGTCAATATGGGCAGGGCTCTAACTATGGCTACACCTTC
>TRBV6-2/TRBV6-3|TRBJ1-5|NA|TRBD1
CASSYSEGANQPQHF
TGTGCCAGCAGTTACTCCGAGGGGGCGAATCAGCCCCAGCATTTT
>TRBV12-3/TRBV12-4|TRBJ2-3|NA|NA
CASSSRTAVQYF
TGTGCCAGCAGTTCCCGGACAGCAGTGCAGTATTTT
>TRBV19|TRBJ2-7|NA|NA
CASSINPGTPYEQYF
TGTGCCAGTAGTATAAATCCGGGAACCCCCTACGAGCAGTACTTC
>TRBV7-9|TRBJ2-3|NA|TRBD2
CASSLLTSGGYTQYF
TGTGCCAGCAGCTTGTTGACTAGCGGGGGTTATACGCAGTATTTT
>TRBV27|TRBJ2-3|NA|TRBD2
CASSLLRLAGATDTQYF
TGTGCCAGCAGTTTACTGAGGTTAGCGGGAGCAACAGATACGCAGTATTTT
>TRBV5-1|TRBJ2-7|NA|NA
CASRTAPDSYEQYF
TGCGCCAGCAGGACAGCCCCGGACTCCTACGAGCAGTACTTC
>TRBV2|TRBJ1-1|NA|NA
CASSEMAFSEAFF
TGTGCCAGCAGTGAAATGGCTTTTTCTGAAGCTTTCTTT
>TRBV7-8|TRBJ2-7|NA|NA
CASSYPLGRGAYEQYF
TGTGCCAGCAGCTACCCGCTGGGGCGGGGAGCCTACGAGCAGTACTTC
>TRBV12-5|TRBJ1-1|NA|NA
CASGFILGGRNTEAFF
TGTGCTAGTGGTTTCATATTAGGAGGCAGGAACACTGAAGCTTTCTTT
>TRBV28|TRBJ2-7|NA|TRBD2
CASRRLAGGLYEQYF
TGTGCCAGCAGACGCTTAGCGGGGGGCCTCTACGAGCAGTACTTC
>TRBV28|TRBJ1-1|once|TRBD1
CASSFHRGNTEAFF
TGTGCCAGCAGTTTCCACAGGGGGAACACTGAAGCTTTCTTT
>TRBV30|TRBJ2-3|NA|NA
CAWSRLAPADTQYF
TGTGCCTGGAGTAGGCTAGCCCCGGCAGATACGCAGTATTTT